One and the same sample provided the 11 T cell receptor beta chains below, sequenced in a study of Graves' ophthalmopathy and Graves' hyperthyroidism. Amplified TCR beta CDR3 regions were obtained using RNA transcripts as template. After a first-round RT-PCR with HTBI primers, a second-round multiplex PCR was run. MiXCR, applied by TCRdb to the multiplex PCR reads, yields one record per CDR3 protein. The sample yields approximately 540,000 distinct CDR3 sequences, approximately 37% seen once. The material sequenced was peripheral blood or thyroid tissue (not recorded which). Receptors were obtained from an adult man with Graves' hyperthyroidism.

The CDR3 loop is CATSSRGPGWGGYTF. DNA for the CDR3: TGTGCCACCAGCTCCCGGGGCCCCGGCTGGGGGGGCTACACCTTC. The rearrangement uses TRBV15 and TRBJ1-2, with D perhaps matching TRBD1 (5 bases). The CDR3 is made up of 15 amino acids. Deletions cut 5 bases from V and 8 bases from J, with 21 bases between. Germline CDR1 and CDR2: LNHNV and YYDKDF (reference sequence).

This clonotype was counted at least ten times. V and J are TRBV12-3 or TRBV12-4 and TRBJ1-2; perhaps TRBD1 as D (6 bases). Trimming cost V 4 bases and J 8 bases, with 17 bases left between them. The CDR3 extends over 14 amino acids. The CDR3 sequence is CASSYGGVSWGYTF. The DNA for the CDR3 is TGTGCCAGCAGTTATGGGGGCGTTTCCTGGGGCTACACCTTC.

The chain is built from TRBV12-3 or TRBV12-4 and TRBJ2-2, with 12 nucleotides matching TRBD2. V shed 6 bases and J 10 bases; nucleotides not matched to a gene: 9. The CDR3 contains 15 residues. CDR3 in amino acids: CASRHTSGRSEELFF. Written as DNA, the CDR3 is TGTGCCAGCAGGCATACTAGCGGGAGGTCCGAGGAGCTGTTTTTT.

This clonotype has a count of ten or more. This chain connects TRBV7-9 to TRBJ1-4, with TRBD1 identical over 8 bases. V gave up 5 bases and J gave up 8 bases; unmatched junction bases: 13. Germline assignment: CDR1 SEHNR and CDR2 FQNEAQ (reference sequence). This CDR3 is built from 16 residues. The CDR3, as DNA: TGTGCCAGCAGCAACCAACCGGGACAGGCGAAGGAAAAACTGTTTTTT. The encoded protein is CASSNQPGQAKEKLFF.

The chain has TRBV29-1 and TRBJ1-1, with a tentative D call TRBD1 (5 bases). Germline V CDR1 and CDR2: SQVTM, ANQGSEA. The CDR3 contains 11 residues. Trimming removed 6 bases from V and 11 bases from J, with 16 bases in between. In nucleotides, the CDR3 is TGCAGCGTGGAACCGGGAACAGGCGCTTTCTTT. Translated, it gives CSVEPGTGAFF.

Worth noting for this clonotype: Possible read error: a much larger clone is one base away. CDR3 sequence: CASSEGRGQGEFYEQYF. In nucleotides, the CDR3 is TGTGCCAGCAGTGAAGGGCGAGGCCAGGGTGAATTCTACGAGCAGTACTTC. The chain uses TRBV2 and TRBJ2-7; a weak D match, TRBD1 (5 bases). CDR1 and CDR2 (germline): SNHLY, FYNNEI. The CDR3 contains 17 residues. The V end was cut by 1 base, the J end by 3 bases, with 19 bases between.

The table lists this clonotype with many counts. The chain joins TRBV6-5 to TRBJ1-2, with D possibly matching TRBD1 (5 bases). Trimming took off 2 bases at V and 6 bases at J, with 16 bases between the two ends. From germline, CDR1 is MNHEY and CDR2 SVGAGI. The CDR3 covers 15 residues. CDR3 sequence: CASSYGGSGKNGYTF. For the CDR3, the DNA is TGTGCCAGCAGTTACGGAGGGTCAGGGAAGAATGGCTACACCTTC.

The genes are TRBV9 and TRBJ2-5; 7 bases are shared with TRBD2. The V and J ends lost 0 bases and 6 bases, in that order; junction bases with no gene match: 14. Looked up from germline, CDR1 is SGDLS and CDR2 is YYNGEE. The CDR3 extends over 17 amino acids. The CDR3 DNA reads as TGTGCCAGCAGCGTAGAAGGAGGATGGGGGGGATTGAAGACCCAGTACTTC. Residues: CASSVEGGWGGLKTQYF.

Notes on this clonotype: A read error may explain this, as a much larger clone is one base away. The chain couples TRBV7-9 to TRBJ1-1; 7 positions agree with TRBD1. Germline V gives CDR1 SEHNR, CDR2 FQNEAQ (reference sequence). The ends lost 5 bases at V and 3 bases at J; junction bases unmatched: 0. This CDR3 region has 12 residues. The CDR3 loop is CASSDRDTEAFF. The CDR3 region has the DNA TGTGCCAGCAGCGACAGGGACACTGAAGCTTTCTTT.

This chain links TRBV29-1 with TRBJ2-7; TRBD1 might be the D (5 bases). The CDR3 spans 11 residues. Germline V gene data show CDR1 as SQVTM and CDR2 as ANQGSEA. V was trimmed by 3 bases and J by 6 bases, leaving 9 bases between them. The CDR3 DNA is TGCAGCGTTGAGGGGCCCGGCGAGCAGTACTTC. This encodes CSVEGPGEQYF.

This clonotype appeared many times. The V call is TRBV6-1, the J call TRBJ2-2; 9 positions match TRBD1. This CDR3 has 15 amino acids. J was trimmed by 6 bases and V by 8 bases; bases with no gene match: 10. The germline gives CDR1 MNHNS, CDR2 SASEGT. In DNA, the CDR3 is TGTGCCAGCGGTCCGGGACAGGGCTGGCCCGGGGAGCTGTTTTTT. Translation: CASGPGQGWPGELFF.